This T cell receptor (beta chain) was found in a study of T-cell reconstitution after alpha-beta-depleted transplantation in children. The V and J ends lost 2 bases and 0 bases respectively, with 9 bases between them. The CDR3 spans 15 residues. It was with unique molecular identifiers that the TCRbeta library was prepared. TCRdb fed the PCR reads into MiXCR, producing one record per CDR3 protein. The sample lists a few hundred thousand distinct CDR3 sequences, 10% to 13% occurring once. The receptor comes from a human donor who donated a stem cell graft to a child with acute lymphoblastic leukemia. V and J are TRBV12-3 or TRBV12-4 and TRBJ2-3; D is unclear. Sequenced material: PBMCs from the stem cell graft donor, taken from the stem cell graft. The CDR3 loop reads CASSLLWASTDTQYF. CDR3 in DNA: TGTGCCAGCAGTTTACTGTGGGCGAGCACAGATACGCAGTATTTT.